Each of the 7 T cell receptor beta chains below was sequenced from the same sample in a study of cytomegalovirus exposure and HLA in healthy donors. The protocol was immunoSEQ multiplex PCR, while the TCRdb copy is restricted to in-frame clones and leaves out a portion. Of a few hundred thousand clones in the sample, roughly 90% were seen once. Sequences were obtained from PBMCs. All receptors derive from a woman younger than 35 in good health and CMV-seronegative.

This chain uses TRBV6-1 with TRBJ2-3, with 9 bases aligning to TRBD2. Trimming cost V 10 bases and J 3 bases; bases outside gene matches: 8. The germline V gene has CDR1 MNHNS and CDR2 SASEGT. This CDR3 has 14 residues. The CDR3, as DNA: TGTGCCACAAATAGCGGGGGAAGTACAGATACGCAGTATTTT. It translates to CATNSGGSTDTQYF.

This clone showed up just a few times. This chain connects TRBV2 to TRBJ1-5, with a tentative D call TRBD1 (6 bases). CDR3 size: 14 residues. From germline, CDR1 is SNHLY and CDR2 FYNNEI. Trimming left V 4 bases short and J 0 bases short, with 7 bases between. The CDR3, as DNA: TGTGCCAGCAGTGGGACAGATAGCAATCAGCCCCAGCATTTT. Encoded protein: CASSGTDSNQPQHF.

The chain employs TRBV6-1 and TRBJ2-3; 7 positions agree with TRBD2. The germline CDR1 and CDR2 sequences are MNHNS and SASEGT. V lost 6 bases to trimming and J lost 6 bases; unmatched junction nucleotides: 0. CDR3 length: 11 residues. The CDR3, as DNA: TGTGCCAGCAGGCGGGGGGATACGCAGTATTTT. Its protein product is CASRRGDTQYF.

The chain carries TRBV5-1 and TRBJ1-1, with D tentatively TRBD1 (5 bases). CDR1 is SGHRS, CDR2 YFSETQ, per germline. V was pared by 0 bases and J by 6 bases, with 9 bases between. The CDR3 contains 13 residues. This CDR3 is CASSLVRVAEAFF. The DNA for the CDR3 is TGCGCCAGCAGCTTGGTCAGGGTTGCTGAAGCTTTCTTT.

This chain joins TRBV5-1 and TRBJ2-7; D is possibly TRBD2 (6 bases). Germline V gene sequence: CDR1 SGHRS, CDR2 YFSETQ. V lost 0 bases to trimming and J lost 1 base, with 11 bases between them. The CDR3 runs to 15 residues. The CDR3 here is CASSLAAGKSYEQYF. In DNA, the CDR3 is TGCGCCAGCAGCTTGGCCGCGGGAAAATCCTACGAGCAGTACTTC.

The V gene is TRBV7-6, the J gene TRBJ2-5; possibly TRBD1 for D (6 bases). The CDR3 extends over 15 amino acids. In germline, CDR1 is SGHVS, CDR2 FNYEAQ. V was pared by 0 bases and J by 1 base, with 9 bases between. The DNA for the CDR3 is TGTGCCAGCAGCTTAGCAGTACAGGGCCAAGAGACCCAGTACTTC. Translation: CASSLAVQGQETQYF.

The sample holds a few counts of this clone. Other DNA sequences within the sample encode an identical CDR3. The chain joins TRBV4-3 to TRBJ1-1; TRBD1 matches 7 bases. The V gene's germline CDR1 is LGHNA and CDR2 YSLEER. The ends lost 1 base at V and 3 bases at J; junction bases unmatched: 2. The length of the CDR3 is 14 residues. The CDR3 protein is CASSQADRDTEAFF. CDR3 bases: TGCGCCAGCAGCCAAGCCGACAGGGACACTGAAGCTTTCTTT.